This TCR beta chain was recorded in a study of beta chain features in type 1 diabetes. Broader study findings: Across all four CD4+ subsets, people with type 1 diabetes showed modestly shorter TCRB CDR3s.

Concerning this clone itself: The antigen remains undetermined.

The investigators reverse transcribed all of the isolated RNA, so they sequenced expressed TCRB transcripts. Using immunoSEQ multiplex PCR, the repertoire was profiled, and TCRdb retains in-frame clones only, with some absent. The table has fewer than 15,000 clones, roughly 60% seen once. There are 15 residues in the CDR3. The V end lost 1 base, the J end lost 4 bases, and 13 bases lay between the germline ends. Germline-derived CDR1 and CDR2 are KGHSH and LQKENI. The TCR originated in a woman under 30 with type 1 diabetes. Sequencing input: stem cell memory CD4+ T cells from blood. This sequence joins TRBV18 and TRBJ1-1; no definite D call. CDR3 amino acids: CASSPRVGLGTEAFF. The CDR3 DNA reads TGTGCCAGCTCACCACGCGTCGGGTTGGGCACTGAAGCTTTCTTT.